These 27 T cell receptor beta chains were sequenced from one sample in a study of siplizumab effects on memory and regulatory T cells. Assay used: immunoSEQ multiplex PCR; TCRdb lists only in-frame clones, some missing. The table records tens of thousands of clones, 95% to 98% of them present only once. The sequencing input was naive CD4+ T cells sorted from blood. The receptor source for this set is a human donor in good health.

The rearrangement links TRBV29-1 to TRBJ2-5; possibly TRBD1 for D (6 bases). The CDR3 is 14 residues long. The V gene lost 3 bases and the J gene lost 4 bases, with 15 bases spanning the gap. Per germline, CDR1 SQVTM and CDR2 ANQGSEA. The CDR3 protein is CSVERTPGAETQYF. In DNA form, the CDR3 reads TGCAGCGTTGAGAGAACACCAGGGGCAGAGACCCAGTACTTC.

This chain uses TRBV7-9 with TRBJ2-2; unclear D gene. Germline V gene data show CDR1 as SEHNR and CDR2 as FQNEAQ (reference sequence). CDR3 length equals 15 residues. V dropped 5 bases and J dropped 0 bases, with 10 bases sitting between them. The CDR3 protein is CASSTLTSNTGELFF. Here the CDR3 DNA reads TGTGCCAGCAGCACCCTGACATCGAACACCGGGGAGCTGTTTTTT.

This chain links TRBV5-4 with TRBJ2-5; D is possibly TRBD1 (6 bases). The CDR3 loop spans 14 amino acids. V lost 4 bases to trimming and J lost 4 bases, with 14 bases between them. CDR1 and CDR2 (germline): SGHNT, YYREEE (reference sequence). The CDR3: CASSANRVVETQYF. The CDR3 DNA follows: TGTGCCAGCAGCGCTAACAGGGTCGTAGAGACCCAGTACTTC.

This chain connects TRBV9 to TRBJ2-7; a weak D match, TRBD2 (5 bases). Deletions cut 7 bases from V and 7 bases from J, with 9 bases between. Per the germline V gene, CDR1 is SGDLS and CDR2 is YYNGEE. The CDR3 contains 10 residues. CDR3 in amino acids: CASGSGEQYF. The DNA of the CDR3 is TGTGCCAGCGGATCGGGGGAGCAGTACTTC.

V and J are TRBV6-5 and TRBJ1-3; the D is unclear. The germline CDR1 and CDR2 sequences are MNHEY and SVGAGI. Trimming removed 0 bases at V and 4 bases at J, with 10 bases between. The CDR3 has 15 residues. DNA for the CDR3: TGTGCCAGCAGTTACTCAACGGGATCCGGAAACACCATATATTTT. Translation: CASSYSTGSGNTIYF.

The chain links TRBV6-5 to TRBJ1-2; tentative D call: TRBD1 (6 bases). The CDR3 runs 11 residues. Trimming left V 10 bases short and J 5 bases short, with 11 bases between. Per germline, CDR1 MNHEY and CDR2 SVGAGI. This CDR3 is CATRGTYGYTF. The CDR3 region has the DNA TGTGCCACCCGGGGGACATATGGCTACACCTTC.

This chain connects TRBV10-3 to TRBJ2-2; 12 nucleotides line up with TRBD2. The length of the CDR3 is 15 residues. The ends lost 6 bases at V and 8 bases at J; junction bases unmatched: 7. Germline V gene data show CDR1 as ENHRY and CDR2 as SYGVKD. The CDR3 protein is CAISRLAGDPGELFF. For the CDR3, the DNA is TGTGCCATCAGCAGACTAGCGGGAGACCCTGGGGAGCTGTTTTTT.

This chain connects TRBV5-1 to TRBJ2-7; tentatively, D is TRBD2 (5 bases). The germline V and J ends were trimmed by 0 bases and 2 bases, with 15 bases remaining between them. Germline assignment: CDR1 SGHRS and CDR2 YFSETQ. The CDR3 sequence is 16 residues long. CDR3 loop: CASSLAGGSPAYEQYF. As DNA, the CDR3 is TGCGCCAGCAGCTTGGCCGGAGGCTCCCCAGCCTACGAGCAGTACTTC.

The chain couples TRBV30 to TRBJ1-5; tentative D call: TRBD1 (6 bases). The V and J ends lost 2 bases and 7 bases respectively, with 12 bases between them. This CDR3 is built from 13 residues. Germline V gene data show CDR1 as GTSNPN and CDR2 as SVGIG (reference sequence). The CDR3 spells CAWSSTGHQPQHF. The DNA of the CDR3 is TGTGCCTGGAGTAGCACAGGGCACCAGCCCCAGCATTTT.

The rearrangement uses TRBV30 and TRBJ2-7; 7 bases map to TRBD1. The CDR3 has 14 amino acids. Germline CDR1 and CDR2: GTSNPN and SVGIG (reference sequence). After removal of 4 bases from V and 2 bases from J, the junction contained 8 bases not matched to a gene. Here the CDR3 reads CAWNRQGATYEQYF. For the CDR3, the DNA is TGTGCCTGGAACCGACAGGGAGCTACCTACGAGCAGTACTTC.

The chain has TRBV4-2 and TRBJ2-1; D is perhaps TRBD1 or TRBD2 (6 bases each). The CDR3 loop spans 15 amino acids. V was cut by 4 bases and J by 9 bases, with 19 bases left in between. Germline values: CDR1 LGHNA, CDR2 YNFKEQ. This CDR3 is CASSRTPGRGVEQFF. CDR3 coding DNA: TGTGCCAGCAGCCGAACCCCGGGAAGGGGGGTTGAGCAGTTCTTC.

The gene calls are TRBV29-1 and TRBJ2-3, with 10 bases that match TRBD2. The length of the CDR3 is 17 residues. V trimming: 2 bases; J trimming: 1 base; junction bases outside the gene matches: 9. In germline, CDR1 is SQVTM, CDR2 ANQGSEA. The chain's CDR3 is CSVELAGVEWGTDTQYF. The CDR3 coding sequence is TGCAGCGTTGAACTAGCGGGAGTAGAGTGGGGCACAGATACGCAGTATTTT.

V and J are TRBV11-3 and TRBJ2-7; tentatively, D is TRBD1 (6 bases). From germline, CDR1 is SGHNT and CDR2 YENEEA. This CDR3 comprises 16 residues. V dropped 0 bases and J dropped 7 bases, with 19 bases sitting between them. The DNA of the CDR3 is TGTGCCAGCAGCTTAGAAAGGGGGTATAGTTTCGGAGAGCAGTACTTC. Encoded protein: CASSLERGYSFGEQYF.

This chain links TRBV5-1 with TRBJ2-7; 8 nucleotides match TRBD1. Germline V gene data show CDR1 as SGHRS and CDR2 as YFSETQ. Germline trimming cut 0 bases from V and 7 bases from J; bases unmatched to any gene: 9. The CDR3 is 15 residues long. The CDR3 sequence is CASSLVSQGAVEQYF. The DNA of the CDR3 is TGCGCCAGCAGCTTGGTTAGTCAGGGGGCAGTTGAGCAGTACTTC.

The gene calls are TRBV5-6 and TRBJ2-3; D is unclear. This CDR3 contains 14 residues. Germline V gives CDR1 SGHDT, CDR2 YYEEEE. V shed 1 base and J shed 2 bases, with 8 bases lying between them. The CDR3 bases are TGTGCCAGCAGCTTGTTCTTCATCACAGATACGCAGTATTTT. Translating gives CASSLFFITDTQYF. Drawing the rest from reference TRBV5-6 and TRBJ2-3, the complete variable domain is DAGVTQSPTHLIKTRGQQVTLRCSPKSGHDTVSWYQQALGQGPQFIFQYYEEEERQRGNFPDRFSGHQFPNYSSELNVNALLLGDSALYLCASSLFFITDTQYFGPGTRLTVL.

V is TRBV7-9 and J is TRBJ2-1, with 7 bases matching TRBD2. The CDR3 extends over 15 amino acids. Germline V lookup: CDR1 SEHNR, CDR2 FQNEAQ (reference sequence). V shed 4 bases and J 4 bases; nucleotides not matched to a gene: 7. DNA for the CDR3: TGTGCCAGCAGCTCCATAGCGGGTTTTTACAATGAGCAGTTCTTC. Its translation is CASSSIAGFYNEQFF.

This sequence joins TRBV5-5 and TRBJ1-4, with 8 nucleotides matching TRBD1. This CDR3 has 15 amino acids. From germline, CDR1 is SGHKS and CDR2 YYEKEE (reference sequence). After removal of 4 bases from V and 3 bases from J, the junction contained 5 bases not matched to a gene. The CDR3 region is CASSGTGGANEKLFF. The CDR3 DNA is TGTGCCAGCAGCGGAACAGGGGGAGCTAATGAAAAACTGTTTTTT.

The chain carries TRBV6-5 and TRBJ1-2; possible D gene TRBD1, 5 bases. Trimming took 6 bases from V and 2 from J, leaving 10 bases between them. Germline CDR1 and CDR2: MNHEY and SVGAGI. The CDR3 totals 13 residues. CDR3 bases: TGTGCCAGCAGCGAGGGGACCAACTATGGCTACACCTTC. It translates to CASSEGTNYGYTF.

V is TRBV2 and J is TRBJ2-4; D is ambiguous. V was pared by 5 bases and J by 10 bases, with 18 bases between. CDR3 length: 14 residues. CDR1 SNHLY and CDR2 FYNNEI come from the germline V gene. The CDR3 here is CASSKLPQSSIQYF. The CDR3 nucleotides read TGTGCCAGCAGTAAACTTCCCCAGTCGTCGATTCAGTACTTC.

The V call is TRBV5-4, the J call TRBJ2-3; D might be TRBD1 or TRBD2, each matching 6 bases. Trimming pared 6 bases from V and 4 bases from J, leaving 18 bases between. The germline V gene has CDR1 SGHNT and CDR2 YYREEE (reference sequence). The CDR3 contains 15 residues. CDR3 bases: TGTGCCAGCAACCAAGCCCTGGGGGGCCCAGATACGCAGTATTTT. Translating gives CASNQALGGPDTQYF.

The CDR3: CASRPDFDGTIAKNIQYF. CDR3 bases: TGTGCCAGCAGACCAGATTTCGACGGGACGATAGCCAAAAACATTCAGTACTTC. This chain joins TRBV27 and TRBJ2-4, with D perhaps being TRBD1 or TRBD2 (5 bases each). V was clipped by 6 bases and J by 0 bases, with 21 bases between them. The CDR3 loop spans 18 amino acids. Germline V CDR1 and CDR2: MNHEY, SMNVEV (reference sequence).

The chain carries TRBV19 and TRBJ1-2; 7 bases align to TRBD1. Losses at the gene ends were 8 bases for V and 2 bases for J; bases not matched to a gene: 5. Germline CDR1 is LNHDA and CDR2 is SQIVND (reference sequence). This CDR3 region has 13 residues. In DNA, the CDR3 is TGTGCCAGTGGGGACAGACCAAACTATGGCTACACCTTC. It encodes CASGDRPNYGYTF.

The rearrangement joins TRBV7-3 to TRBJ2-3, with TRBD1 identical over 8 bases. Germline V CDR1 and CDR2: SGHTA, FQGTGA. V was pared by 5 bases and J by 7 bases, with 11 bases of the junction left unmatched. The CDR3 is made up of 15 amino acids. The CDR3 coding sequence is TGTGCCAGCAGCGCGAAGACAGGGGCTCCTCATACGCAGTATTTT. The encoded protein is CASSAKTGAPHTQYF.

The chain combines TRBV28 with TRBJ2-3; 7 positions match TRBD1. CDR3 length: 16 amino acids. V shed 7 bases and J 2 bases; nucleotides not matched to a gene: 12. CDR1 is MDHEN and CDR2 is SYDVKM in the germline V gene. The CDR3 region has the DNA TGTGCCAGCACGTTGGGGCAGGGGGTTTACACAGATACGCAGTATTTT. As protein: CASTLGQGVYTDTQYF.

V and J are TRBV28 and TRBJ2-1; D perhaps matches TRBD1 (6 bases). This CDR3 region has 15 residues. Trimming took off 3 bases at V and 4 bases at J, with 13 bases between the two ends. Germline V gene sequence: CDR1 MDHEN, CDR2 SYDVKM. The DNA of the CDR3 is TGTGCCAGCAGTTTCTTCCCAGGGACATACAATGAGCAGTTCTTC. It is translated as CASSFFPGTYNEQFF. Looking up the rest from reference TRBV28 and TRBJ2-1 gives the full variable domain: DVKVTQSSRYLVKRTGEKVFLECVQDMDHENMFWYRQDPGLGLRLIYFSYDVKMKEKGDIPEGYSVSREKKERFSLILESASTNQTSMYLCASSFFPGTYNEQFFGPGTRLTVL.

In DNA, the CDR3 is TGCGCCAGCAGCCAAGTAGGGCCAGGGGGACCCTACGAGCAGTACTTC. This translates into CASSQVGPGGPYEQYF. The chain has TRBV4-3 and TRBJ2-7, with 7 positions matching TRBD1. V gave up 1 base and J gave up 2 bases; unmatched junction bases: 8. From germline, CDR1 is LGHNA and CDR2 YSLEER. The CDR3 has 16 amino acids.

V usage is TRBV5-1 and J usage is TRBJ2-7; a possible D gene is TRBD1 (5 bases). Germline-derived CDR1 and CDR2 are SGHRS and YFSETQ. The V and J ends lost 3 bases and 5 bases respectively, with 15 bases between them. The CDR3 has 14 amino acids. This CDR3 is CASSSPGSGDEQYF. CDR3 nucleotide sequence: TGCGCCAGCAGCTCCCCAGGGTCGGGCGACGAGCAGTACTTC.